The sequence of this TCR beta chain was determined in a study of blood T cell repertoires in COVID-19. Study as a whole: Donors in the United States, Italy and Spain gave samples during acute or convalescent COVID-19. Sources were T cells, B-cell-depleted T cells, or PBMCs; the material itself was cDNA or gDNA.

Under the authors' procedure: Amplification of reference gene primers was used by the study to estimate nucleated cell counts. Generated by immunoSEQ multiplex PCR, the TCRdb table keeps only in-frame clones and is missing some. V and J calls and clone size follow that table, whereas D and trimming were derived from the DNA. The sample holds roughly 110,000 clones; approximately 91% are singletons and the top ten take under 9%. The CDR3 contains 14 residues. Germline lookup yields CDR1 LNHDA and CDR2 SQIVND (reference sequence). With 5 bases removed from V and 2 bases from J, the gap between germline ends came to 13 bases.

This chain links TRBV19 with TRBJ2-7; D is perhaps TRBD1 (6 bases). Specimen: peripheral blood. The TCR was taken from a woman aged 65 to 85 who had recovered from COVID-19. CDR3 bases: TGTGCCAGTAGTCACGACAGGCCCCCCTACGAGCAGTACTTC. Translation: CASSHDRPPYEQYF.